This T cell receptor (beta chain) was observed in a study of somatic mutations in cytotoxic T cells in rheumatoid arthritis. Using immunoSEQ multiplex PCR, the repertoire was profiled, and TCRdb retains in-frame clones only, with some absent. The table includes about 7,400 clones, approximately 86% detected once. The CDR3 is 14 residues long. V lost 4 bases to trimming and J lost 6 bases; unmatched junction nucleotides: 2. Germline V gene sequence: CDR1 SEHNR, CDR2 FQNEAQ (reference sequence). Positive magnetic bead selection was used to isolate CD4+ and CD8+ cells; purity was checked by flow cytometry. This clone was recorded only once.

This TCR derives from a man aged 35 to 55 with rheumatoid arthritis. Sequenced sample: CD8+ T cells sorted from blood. The chain has TRBV7-9 and TRBJ1-4, with 10 bases that match TRBD1. Here the CDR3 DNA reads TGTGCCAGCAGCTCGGGACAGGGGTATGAAAAACTGTTTTTT. Its protein is CASSSGQGYEKLFF.